A single T cell receptor (beta chain) is shown here with its context. Arm-PCR of CDR3 regions and iRepertoire HTBI primers were used to build TCR beta libraries. MiXCR, run by TCRdb on the multiplex PCR reads, gives a single entry per CDR3 protein. The repertoire holds around 500,000 distinct CDR3 sequences, with about 16% as singletons. Trimming pared 0 bases from V and 0 bases from J, leaving 10 bases between. Germline V gene data show CDR1 as SGHNT and CDR2 as YYREEE (reference sequence). CDR3 length: 15 residues. Specified time point: newly diagnosed GD, antithyroid drugs for less than 3 months. PBMC-derived RNA was used for the TCR library. These data originate in a study of regulatory T cells in long-lasting Graves disease. In addition, the sample was reused for a study of T cells in Graves' hyperthyroidism and ophthalmopathy. This second report adds: With the HTBI primer set, the TCR CDR3 went through a first round of RT-PCR.

The sequence was obtained from a middle-aged woman with Graves disease. The V gene is TRBV5-4, the J gene TRBJ2-7; D is possibly TRBD1 (6 bases). The input for sequencing was peripheral blood mononuclear cells (PBMCs), taken at new diagnosis, from a patient treated with antithyroid drugs. This chain's CDR3 is CASSLVGAVSYEQYF. The CDR3 nucleotides read TGTGCCAGCAGCTTGGTGGGGGCGGTCTCCTACGAGCAGTACTTC.